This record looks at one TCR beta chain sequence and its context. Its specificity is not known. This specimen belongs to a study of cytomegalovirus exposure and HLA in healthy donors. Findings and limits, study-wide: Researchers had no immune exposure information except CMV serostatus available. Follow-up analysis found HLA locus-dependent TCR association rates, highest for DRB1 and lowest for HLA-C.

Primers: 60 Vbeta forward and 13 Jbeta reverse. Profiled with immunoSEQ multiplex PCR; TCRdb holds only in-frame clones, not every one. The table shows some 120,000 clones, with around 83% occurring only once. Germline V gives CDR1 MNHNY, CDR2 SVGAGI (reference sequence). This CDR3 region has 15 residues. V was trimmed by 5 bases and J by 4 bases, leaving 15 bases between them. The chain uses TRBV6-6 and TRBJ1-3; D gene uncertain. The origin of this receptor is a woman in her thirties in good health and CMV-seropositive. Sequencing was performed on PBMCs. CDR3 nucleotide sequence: TGTGCCAGCAGTCTTGGCCCGACGGGAGGAAACACCATATATTTT. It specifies CASSLGPTGGNTIYF.